Sequencing of this T cell receptor (beta chain) was carried out in a study of blood T cell repertoires in COVID-19. Study overall: Recovered status in Cohort 3 required two negative PCRs, clearance, or symptom resolution. Sources were T cells, B-cell-depleted T cells, or PBMCs; the material itself was cDNA or gDNA.

Individuals aged roughly 18 to 95 years were recruited from approximately 24 US areas. The CDR3 totals 14 residues. Between the trimmed V and J ends, which lost 3 bases and 5 bases, there was a span of 11 bases. The germline gives CDR1 SGDLS, CDR2 YYNGEE. Measured with immunoSEQ multiplex PCR; TCRdb has only the in-frame clones, and not every one. The data hold over 200,000 clones, with about nine tenths observed a single time. The specimen sequenced was PBMCs or T cells enriched from blood (not recorded which). V and J are TRBV9 and TRBJ1-4; D uncertain. The sequence was collected from a woman in her forties or fifties in a cohort exposed to, infected with or recovered from COVID-19 (not recorded which). The CDR3 DNA follows: TGTGCCAGCAGCGAAGGACGGGGAAATGAAAAACTGTTTTTT. Translated: CASSEGRGNEKLFF.